Listed here is a single T cell receptor beta chain. Only a few counts were recorded for this clonotype. There is no known antigen for this receptor. Per-base quality was not reported, and no clone a single base away is much larger than it. The sample belongs to a study of T-cell reconstitution after alpha-beta-depleted transplantation in children (dated by TCRdb to about 2016). In terms of the full investigation: Using TCR repertoire profiling, the study quantitatively followed how T-cell immune reconstitution unfolded in children after TCRalphabeta/CD19-depleted allogeneic hematopoietic cell transplantation. The paper's findings and limits, for the study overall: Hyperexpanded clone frequencies declined over subsequent months; after one year, T-cell counts and TCRbeta diversity were mostly attributed to newly produced T cells. The apparently early recovery of alphabetaT-cell counts about two months after transplant reportedly depended on only several hundred rapidly expanded clones that came from non-depleted graft cells. In some patients, the high TCRbeta diversity seen at day 60 was put down to recipient T cells and intrathymic progenitors that had survived conditioning.

Libraries were prepared through PCR. This sample was sequenced with an Illumina HiSeq 2500. TCR library preparation used molecular barcoding, with unique molecular identifiers applied to normalize quantification of the TCRbeta repertoire. TCRdb passed the public sequencing reads through fastp at Q25 and MiXCR, retaining productive beta sequences. Rows merge per CDR3 protein into single entries with the most common DNA and genes. The table for this sample lists roughly 670,000 distinct CDR3 sequences; 13% of them were counted only once. The ten largest clones represent around 0.8% of the sample. Interpreted using the paper, the treatment or condition label stands for: allogeneic hematopoietic cell transplantation with graft depleted of TCRalphabeta T cells and CD19 B cells. The transplant recipients were children given TCRalphabeta/CD19-depleted allogeneic hematopoietic cell grafts. The CDR3, cysteine through phenylalanine, is 14 amino acids long. Kept here is only the CDR3 DNA, which spans 42 bases and is read in frame from base 1. Trimming at the junction amounts to 5 bases on V and 3 bases on J, and the germline ends lie 12 bases apart. CDR1 and CDR2, per the germline V gene, are SGHTA and FQGNSA.

The sequence was obtained from a girl aged 2 to 9 with congenital amegakaryocytic thrombocytopenia, due to receive a stem cell transplant. Material: PBMCs, obtained before TCRalphabeta/CD19-depleted stem cell transplant. The sequence is built from TRBV7-2 and TRBJ2-3, with the D gene uncertain. The nucleotides read TGTGCCAGCAGCCCCCCGGCCGGGACAGATACGCAGTATTTT. It translates to CASSPPAGTDTQYF.